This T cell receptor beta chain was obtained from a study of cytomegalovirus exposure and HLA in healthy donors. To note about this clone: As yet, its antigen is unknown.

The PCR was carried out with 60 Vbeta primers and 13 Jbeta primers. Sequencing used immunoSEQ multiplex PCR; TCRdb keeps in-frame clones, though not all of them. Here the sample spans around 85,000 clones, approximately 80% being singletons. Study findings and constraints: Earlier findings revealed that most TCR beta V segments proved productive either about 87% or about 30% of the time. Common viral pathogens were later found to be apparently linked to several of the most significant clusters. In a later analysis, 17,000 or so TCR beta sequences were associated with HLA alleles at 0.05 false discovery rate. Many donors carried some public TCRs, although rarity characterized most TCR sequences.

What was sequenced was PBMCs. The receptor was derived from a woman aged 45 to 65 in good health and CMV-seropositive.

CDR3 loop: CASTRGDSHSGNTIYF. The CDR3 DNA reads TGTGCCAGTACTAGAGGCGACAGCCACTCTGGAAACACCATATATTTT. The V gene is TRBV19, the J gene TRBJ1-3; tentative D call: TRBD1 (5 bases). The V and J ends lost 7 bases and 0 bases respectively, with 16 bases between them. Germline V lookup: CDR1 LNHDA, CDR2 SQIVND (reference sequence). The CDR3 extends over 16 amino acids.